One and the same sample provided the 13 T cell receptor beta chains below, sequenced in a study of control samples from healthy donors and cancer patients. Here immunoSEQ multiplex PCR was the method, and the copy in TCRdb shows in-frame clones only, minus some. This sample has about 150,000 clones, with around 95% found just once. Sequences were obtained from blood. The receptor set was obtained from a man in his forties in good health.

The chain is built from TRBV6-4 and TRBJ1-2, with D perhaps matching TRBD1 (5 bases). Germline V gene lookup returns CDR1 MRHNA and CDR2 SNTAGT. Deletions cut 6 bases from V and 2 bases from J, with 22 bases between. The length of the CDR3 is 17 residues. CDR3 nucleotides: TGTGCCAGCAGCCCCGAGGGCCGGGGCTTGATGAACTATGGCTACACCTTC. Its translation: CASSPEGRGLMNYGYTF.

The genes are TRBV25-1 and TRBJ2-2; the D gene could be TRBD1 or TRBD2 (5 bases each). Germline V gives CDR1 MGHDK, CDR2 SYGVNS. Trimming left V 8 bases short and J 4 bases short, with 11 bases between. This CDR3 region has 13 residues. In DNA form, the CDR3 reads TGTGCCAGCCGGGGCCTTGTCACCGGGGAGCTGTTTTTT. Translation: CASRGLVTGELFF.

The V and J genes are TRBV28 and TRBJ1-1; 8 bases are shared with TRBD1. The CDR3 covers 15 residues. J gave up 5 bases and V 5 bases, and 10 bases lay outside the gene matches. Germline V gene lookup returns CDR1 MDHEN and CDR2 SYDVKM. The CDR3 loop reads CASSPPDRVWTEAFF. CDR3 sequence (DNA): TGTGCCAGCAGTCCCCCGGACAGGGTATGGACTGAAGCTTTCTTT.

Points on this clone: The junction shows a germline mismatch at one end, possibly a read error. The same CDR3 arises from other DNA sequences in this sample as well. The chain couples TRBV20-1 to TRBJ2-3; 10 bases are a match to TRBD2. The length of the CDR3 is 14 residues. Per the germline V gene, CDR1 is DFQATT and CDR2 is SNEGSKA (reference sequence). The CDR3 loop is CSASQRGGTDTQYF. The CDR3, as DNA: TGCAGCGCTAGTCAGCGGGGGGGGACAGATACGCAGTATTTT.

V gene TRBV12-3 or TRBV12-4 combines with J gene TRBJ1-2; 7 nucleotides line up with TRBD1. J lost 4 bases, V lost 4 bases, and 3 bases had no gene match. The CDR3 is 13 amino acids. The CDR3 bases are TGTGCCAGCAGTTCGACAGGGATCTATGGCTACACCTTC. It specifies CASSSTGIYGYTF.

For this clone: A junction end diverges from the germline sequence, so it may reflect a read error. V gene TRBV5-4 combines with J gene TRBJ2-7; possible D gene TRBD2, 6 bases. Germline CDR1 is SGHNT and CDR2 is YYREEE (reference sequence). The CDR3 length is 13 residues. The DNA of the CDR3 is TGTGCCAGCAGCGGGGGGACCTCCCACGAGCAGTACTTC. Translating it yields CASSGGTSHEQYF.

The V call is TRBV19, the J call TRBJ1-1; D perhaps matches TRBD1 (6 bases). The ends were cut back, 4 bases at V and 1 base at J, with 19 bases in the middle. CDR1 LNHDA and CDR2 SQIVND come from the germline V gene (reference sequence). The CDR3 runs to 17 residues. CDR3: CASSTVAGAIGNTEAFF. The CDR3, as DNA: TGTGCCAGTAGTACCGTCGCGGGGGCTATCGGGAACACTGAAGCTTTCTTT.

The V gene is TRBV6-2 or TRBV6-3, the J gene TRBJ1-2; tentatively, D is TRBD1 (6 bases). The CDR3 is 14 residues long. V was pared by 4 bases and J by 4 bases, with 13 bases between. Germline V gene lookup returns CDR1 MNHEY and CDR2 SVGEGT. The DNA of the CDR3 is TGTGCCAGCAGTTCGGCAGGGGCGAGCTATGGCTACACCTTC. Translating gives CASSSAGASYGYTF.

This chain links TRBV9 with TRBJ2-5, with 8 positions matching TRBD1. V dropped 4 bases and J dropped 0; count of bases not matched to a gene: 5. The germline V gene has CDR1 SGDLS and CDR2 YYNGEE. This CDR3 comprises 15 residues. CDR3 nucleotides: TGTGCCAGCAGCCCCCGGGACAGGAACCAAGAGACCCAGTACTTC. Amino acid sequence: CASSPRDRNQETQYF.

The rearrangement links TRBV5-1 to TRBJ2-3, with 11 nucleotides matching TRBD1. Germline-derived CDR1 and CDR2 are SGHRS and YFSETQ. The CDR3 covers 16 residues. V lost 0 bases, J lost 5 bases, and 5 bases stayed unmatched. The CDR3, as DNA: TGCGCCAGCAGCTTGGGGGGGACAGGGGGAATAGATACGCAGTATTTT. Its protein product is CASSLGGTGGIDTQYF.

The chain is built from TRBV24-1 and TRBJ2-4; 9 bases line up with TRBD1. Germline V lookup: CDR1 KGHDR, CDR2 SFDVKD. V lost 3 bases, J lost 6 bases, and 8 bases stayed unmatched. The CDR3 extends over 16 amino acids. The CDR3 nucleotides read TGTGCCACCAGTGATAAACGGGACAGGGCGAGAAACATTCAGTACTTC. It codes for CATSDKRDRARNIQYF.

V usage is TRBV6-2 or TRBV6-3 and J usage is TRBJ1-5, with D hard to call. Trimming took off 3 bases at V and 1 base at J, with 4 bases between the two ends. The V gene's germline CDR1 is MNHEY and CDR2 SVGEGT. The CDR3 has 13 amino acids. The CDR3 DNA reads TGTGCCAGCAGTTATCAGAGCAATCAGCCCCAGCATTTT. It is translated as CASSYQSNQPQHF.

The rearrangement joins TRBV28 to TRBJ2-4; D assignment may be TRBD1 or TRBD2 (6 bases each). Trimming shortened V by 6 bases and J by 7 bases, and 19 bases separated the two germline ends. CDR1 is MDHEN, CDR2 SYDVKM, per germline. The CDR3 has 15 amino acids. This CDR3 is CASRKQGLSNNIQYF. The CDR3 bases are TGTGCCAGCAGAAAACAGGGACTCTCTAATAACATTCAGTACTTC. The variable domain in full, completed from reference TRBV28 and TRBJ2-4, reads DVKVTQSSRYLVKRTGEKVFLECVQDMDHENMFWYRQDPGLGLRLIYFSYDVKMKEKGDIPEGYSVSREKKERFSLILESASTNQTSMYLCASRKQGLSNNIQYFGAGTRLSVL.